These T cell receptor beta chains were read from a single sample in a study of response to subunit inactivated influenza vaccine. TCRdb reprocessed the RT-PCR reads with MiXCR, giving one entry per CDR3 protein. The sample records 610,000 or so distinct CDR3 sequences, approximately 14% being singletons. Sequenced here: PBMCs from blood, sampled 12 days after vaccination. The receptors originated from a man in his fifties who received an inactivated influenza vaccine. The CDR3 runs from the conserved cysteine through the conserved F or W. Fields, in order: J gene, D gene, V gene, clone size, CDR3 DNA, CDR3 protein. The D gene is left open where the match is weak. Clone size, where shown, is once, few, many, or a class for clones that have expanded.

>TRBJ1-1|NA|TRBV18|NA
TGTGCCAGCTCAACCCTCCCAGCACGCATGAACACTGAAGCTTTCTTT
CASSTLPARMNTEAFF
>TRBJ2-7|NA|TRBV6-2/TRBV6-3|many
TGTGCCAGCAGTTACGCTGACTACGAGCAGTACTTC
CASSYADYEQYF
>TRBJ2-1|NA|TRBV28|few
TGTGCCAGCAGTTTATTTAAGCGCAATGAGCAGTTCTTC
CASSLFKRNEQFF
>TRBJ2-3|TRBD1|TRBV7-8|few
TGTGCCAGCAGCCAGGACAGGGTGGTAGCTAGCACAGATACGCAGTATTTT
CASSQDRVVASTDTQYF
>TRBJ2-1|TRBD2|TRBV4-3|many
TGCGCCAGCAGCCTCACTGGACTAGACGATGAGCAGTTCTTC
CASSLTGLDDEQFF
>TRBJ2-1|TRBD2|TRBV4-3|NA
TGCGCCAGCAGCCAAGTGGCGGGAGGGCCTAGCAATGAGCAGTTCTTC
CASSQVAGGPSNEQFF
>TRBJ2-1|TRBD2|TRBV12-3/TRBV12-4|NA
TGTGCCAGCAGAGAAGATAGCGGGACTCTTGAGCAGTTCTTC
CASREDSGTLEQFF
>TRBJ1-2|NA|TRBV10-3|few
TGTGCCATCAGTGATTCCACCGGCGCCAACTATGGCTACACCTTC
CAISDSTGANYGYTF
>TRBJ2-2|NA|TRBV29-1|many
TGCAGCGTTGCCCGCACGAACACCGGGGAGCTGTTTTTT
CSVARTNTGELFF
>TRBJ2-1|TRBD2|TRBV7-9|many
TGTGCCAGCAGCCACGTTAGCGGGAGGTCGAATGAGCAGTTCTTC
CASSHVSGRSNEQFF
>TRBJ1-2|NA|TRBV4-2|NA
TGTGCCAGCAGCCAAGATGACTATGGCTACACCTTC
CASSQDDYGYTF
>TRBJ1-2|NA|TRBV21-1|NA
TGTGCCAGCAGCCCCCGACAGTCTAACTATGGCTACACCTTC
CASSPRQSNYGYTF
>TRBJ1-1|TRBD1|TRBV3-1|NA
TGTGCCAGCAGCCCGTCCCGGGACAGGGGGGGAGCTTTCTTT
CASSPSRDRGGAFF
>TRBJ2-5|NA|TRBV7-3|NA
TGTGCCAGCAGCTGGGGGAGGCGAGAGACCCAGTACTTC
CASSWGRRETQYF
>TRBJ2-1|TRBD2|TRBV6-2/TRBV6-3|few
TGTGCCAGCCTCGCTAGGACTAGCGGGAGTGGATCCTACAATGAGCAGTTCTTC
CASLARTSGSGSYNEQFF
>TRBJ1-2|NA|TRBV25-1|NA
TGTGCCAGCAGTGAGGACCGACACTATGGCTACACCTTC
CASSEDRHYGYTF
>TRBJ2-2|TRBD1|TRBV5-1|many
TGCGCCAGCAGCTTGGCCGACAGGGCGAACACCGGGGAGCTGTTTTTT
CASSLADRANTGELFF
>TRBJ2-5|NA|TRBV6-1|NA
TGTGCCAGCAGTAAAAGACAGATACAAGAGACCCAGTACTTC
CASSKRQIQETQYF